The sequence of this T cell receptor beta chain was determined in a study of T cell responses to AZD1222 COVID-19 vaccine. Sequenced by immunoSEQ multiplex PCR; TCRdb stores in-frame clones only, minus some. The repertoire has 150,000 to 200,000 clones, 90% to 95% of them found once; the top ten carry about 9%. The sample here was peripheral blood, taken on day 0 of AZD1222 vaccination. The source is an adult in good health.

CDR3: CASSSATPTYEQYF. Here the CDR3 DNA reads TGTGCCAGCAGCTCCGCCACCCCTACCTACGAGCAGTACTTC. The V gene is TRBV7-2, the J gene TRBJ2-7, with D hard to call. Per germline, CDR1 SGHTA and CDR2 FQGNSA. V lost 4 bases to trimming and J lost 2 bases, with 12 bases between them. The CDR3 sequence is 14 residues long.